These T cell receptor beta chains were read from a single sample in a study of neurological immune-mediated disorders. A single record per CDR3 protein comes from TCRdb applying MiXCR to the 5' RACE reads. The table lists 55,000 to 60,000 distinct CDR3 sequences, around 3.4% of them singletons, with approximately 3.1% in the top ten. Input material: PBMCs. Receptors were obtained from a woman aged 30 to 39 with multiple sclerosis. Both conserved end residues are part of each CDR3. D genes are given only for firm matches. Clone size is shown for a subset of rows, as once, few, many or a class of expanded clone.

d_gene	v_gene	abundance	j_gene	CDR3aa	CDR3nt
.	TRBV5-1	many	TRBJ1-1	CASSSHGNTEAFF	TGCGCCAGCAGCTCTCACGGCAACACTGAAGCTTTCTTT
.	TRBV10-2	many	TRBJ1-1	CASSGVIGYTEAFF	TGCGCCAGCAGTGGGGTGATCGGGTACACTGAAGCTTTCTTT
.	TRBV4-3	few	TRBJ1-2	CASSQDLKTNYGYTF	TGCGCCAGCAGCCAAGATTTAAAAACTAACTATGGCTACACCTTC
TRBD1	TRBV10-1	.	TRBJ1-1	CASSRGDRGHITEAFF	TGCGCCAGCAGTAGAGGGGACAGGGGGCATATCACTGAAGCTTTCTTT
TRBD1	TRBV10-2	many	TRBJ2-5	CASSGTGGRETQYF	TGCGCCAGCAGTGGAACAGGGGGGAGGGAGACCCAGTACTTC
TRBD2	TRBV3-1	many	TRBJ2-1	CASSQEGLAAYQGGNEQFF	TGTGCCAGCAGCCAAGAGGGGCTAGCGGCCTACCAAGGAGGCAATGAGCAGTTCTTC
.	TRBV15	few	TRBJ1-5	CATSRAGQTNQPQHF	TGTGCCACCAGCAGAGCCGGACAGACCAATCAGCCCCAGCATTTT
.	TRBV14	many	TRBJ2-2	CASSRQNTGELFF	TGTGCCAGCAGCCGACAGAACACCGGGGAGCTGTTTTTT
.	TRBV5-6	many	TRBJ2-3	CASSLEFRSMGADTQYF	TGTGCCAGCAGCTTGGAATTTAGGTCCATGGGCGCAGATACGCAGTATTTT
.	TRBV12-3/TRBV12-4	many	TRBJ1-1	CASSFSTGNTEAFF	TGTGCCAGCAGTTTTAGTACAGGAAACACTGAAGCTTTCTTT
.	TRBV28	many	TRBJ2-4	CASSPQGLDIQYF	TGTGCCAGCAGCCCTCAGGGTTTGGACATTCAGTACTTC
.	TRBV7-8	many	TRBJ1-5	CATGGGDQPQNF	TGTGCCACCGGGGGGGGGGATCAGCCCCAGAATTTT
TRBD2	TRBV5-1	many	TRBJ2-1	CASSVTGTSDEQFF	TGCGCCAGCAGCGTCACCGGGACTAGCGATGAGCAGTTCTTC
.	TRBV27	many	TRBJ2-7	CASSSAGTYEQYF	TGTGCCAGCAGTTCCGCGGGCACCTACGAGCAGTACTTC
TRBD2	TRBV5-6	many	TRBJ2-5	CASSPTVLKTSGRTEYQETQYF	TGTGCCAGCAGCCCTACTGTTCTGAAGACTAGCGGGAGGACTGAGTACCAAGAGACCCAGTACTTC
.	TRBV29-1	many	TRBJ2-6	CSVDTGANVLTF	TGCAGCGTGGACACTGGGGCCAACGTCCTGACTTTC
.	TRBV20-1	many	TRBJ1-1	CSARDVRGGRAEAFF	TGCAGTGCTAGAGATGTCCGGGGGGGAAGGGCTGAAGCTTTCTTT